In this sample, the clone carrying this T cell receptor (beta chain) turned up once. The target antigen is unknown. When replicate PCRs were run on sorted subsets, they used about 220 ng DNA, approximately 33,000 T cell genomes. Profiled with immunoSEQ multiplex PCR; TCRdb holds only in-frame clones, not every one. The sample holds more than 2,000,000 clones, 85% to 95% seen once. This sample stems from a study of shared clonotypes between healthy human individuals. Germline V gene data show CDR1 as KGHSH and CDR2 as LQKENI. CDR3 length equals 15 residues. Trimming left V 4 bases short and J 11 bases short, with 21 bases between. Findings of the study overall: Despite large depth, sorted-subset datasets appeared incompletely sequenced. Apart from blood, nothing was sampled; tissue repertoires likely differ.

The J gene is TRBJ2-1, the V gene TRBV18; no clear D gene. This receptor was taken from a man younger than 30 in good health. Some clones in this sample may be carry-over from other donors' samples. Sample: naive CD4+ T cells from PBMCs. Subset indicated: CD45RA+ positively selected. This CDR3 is CASSLTFRVMSQQFF. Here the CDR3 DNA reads TGTGCCAGCTCACTCACCTTCCGGGTAATGTCGCAGCAGTTCTTC.